Below are 24 T cell receptor beta chains sequenced from a single sample in a study of CD8 T cells in Susac syndrome. RNA amounts of about 0.5 to 1 ug underwent reverse transcription with random hexamers. TCRdb processed the immunoSEQ multiplex PCR reads anew with MiXCR; each CDR3 protein has one entry. The table has roughly 150,000 distinct CDR3 sequences, about 94% seen once. The sequenced sample consisted of CD8+ T cells from PBMCs. The receptors shown here come from a human donor with multiple sclerosis.

The V and J genes are TRBV7-9 and TRBJ1-6, with 7 positions matching TRBD1. This CDR3 has 15 amino acids. J was trimmed by 4 bases and V by 4 bases; bases with no gene match: 4. The germline V gene encodes CDR1 SEHNR and CDR2 FQNEAQ (reference sequence). The CDR3 DNA reads as TGTGCCAGCAGCTCCGGGACAGCGTATAATTCACCCCTCCACTTT. This codes for CASSSGTAYNSPLHF. Full variable domain (rest looked up from reference TRBV7-9 and TRBJ1-6): DTGVSQNPRHKITKRGQNVTFRCDPISEHNRLYWYRQTLGQGPEFLTYFQNEAQLEKSRLLSDRFSAERPKGSFSTLEIQRTEQGDSAMYLCASSSGTAYNSPLHFGNGTRLTVT.

The rearrangement joins TRBV24-1 to TRBJ2-1; D might be TRBD2 (5 bases). Trimming shortened V by 0 bases and J by 0 bases, and 11 bases separated the two germline ends. CDR1 is KGHDR and CDR2 is SFDVKD in the germline V gene. The CDR3 is 17 amino acids. CDR3 nucleotide sequence: TGTGCCACCAGTGATTTGCCTCGTGGGAGCTCCTACAATGAGCAGTTCTTC. Translation gives CATSDLPRGSSYNEQFF.

The chain joins TRBV9 to TRBJ2-4; a weak D match, TRBD1 (5 bases). V gave up 0 bases and J gave up 1 base, with 8 bases separating them. CDR1 is SGDLS and CDR2 is YYNGEE in the germline V gene. This CDR3 comprises 15 residues. The CDR3 region has the DNA TGTGCCAGCAGCGTAGGGGGCTGGGCCAAAAACATTCAGTACTTC. Amino acid sequence: CASSVGGWAKNIQYF.

CDR3 amino acids: CASSNNEQYF. The DNA of the CDR3 is TGTGCCAGCAGTAACAACGAGCAGTACTTC. This chain links TRBV28 with TRBJ2-7; unclear D gene. The CDR3 spans 10 residues. V lost 5 bases to trimming and J lost 5 bases, with 4 bases between them. The V gene's germline CDR1 is MDHEN and CDR2 SYDVKM.

The chain combines TRBV30 with TRBJ1-2; tentative D call: TRBD1 (5 bases). The length of the CDR3 is 15 residues. Between the trimmed V and J ends, which lost 1 base and 6 bases, there was a span of 18 bases. The V gene's germline CDR1 is GTSNPN and CDR2 SVGIG (reference sequence). The CDR3 DNA is TGTGCCTGGAGTGCCACTAGGGGCGGAGGTGATGGCTACACCTTC. It codes for CAWSATRGGGDGYTF.

V gene TRBV30 combines with J gene TRBJ1-2; TRBD1 is a possible D gene (6 bases). The V gene lost 5 bases and the J gene lost 6 bases, with 10 bases spanning the gap. The germline gives CDR1 GTSNPN, CDR2 SVGIG (reference sequence). The CDR3 length is 11 residues. The CDR3 DNA sequence: TGTGCCTGGGTAACAGGGAATGGCTACACCTTC. Protein: CAWVTGNGYTF.

The CDR3 bases are TGTGCCACGGCCGGCCGGGGCAATGAGCAGTTCTTC. The encoded protein is CATAGRGNEQFF. The chain links TRBV2 to TRBJ2-1; a possible D gene is TRBD2 (5 bases). The CDR3 contains 12 residues. Germline-derived CDR1 and CDR2 are SNHLY and FYNNEI. Trimming cost V 10 bases and J 6 bases, with 13 bases left between them.

The CDR3 nucleotides read TGTGCCATCAGCGAGACTAGCGGGTCCGACAATGAGCAGTTCTTC. Translated, it gives CAISETSGSDNEQFF. This rearrangement joins TRBV10-3 to TRBJ2-1; TRBD2 aligns across 10 bases. CDR1 ENHRY and CDR2 SYGVKD come from the germline V gene. The CDR3 length is 15 residues. The J segment lost 5 bases and the V segment lost 6 bases, leaving 7 bases of the junction unmatched.

J is TRBJ2-5 and V is TRBV25-1; 7 nucleotides align to TRBD1. This CDR3 region has 13 residues. Germline assignment: CDR1 MGHDK and CDR2 SYGVNS. The trim removed 6 bases at V and 3 bases at J, leaving 4 bases unmatched. Here the CDR3 DNA reads TGTGCCAGCAGCGGGGACAGCGAAGAGACCCAGTACTTC. Translation gives CASSGDSEETQYF.

The gene calls are TRBV7-9 and TRBJ1-2; D gene ambiguous. With 5 bases removed from V and 7 bases from J, the gap between germline ends came to 8 bases. CDR1 is SEHNR, CDR2 FQNEAQ, per germline (reference sequence). The CDR3 length is 11 residues. The CDR3 nucleotides read TGTGCCAGCAGCAGGGATGCTGGCTACACCTTC. This translates into CASSRDAGYTF.

V gene TRBV20-1 combines with J gene TRBJ1-5, with a weak D call TRBD1 (5 bases). V was trimmed by 5 bases and J by 5 bases, leaving 19 bases between them. Germline assignment: CDR1 DFQATT and CDR2 SNEGSKA (reference sequence). The length of the CDR3 is 15 residues. The CDR3 DNA is TGCAGTGCTGCCCACCGATCGGGACTAGATCAGCCCCAGCATTTT. Its protein product is CSAAHRSGLDQPQHF.

The rearrangement links TRBV19 to TRBJ1-2, with 8 bases matching TRBD1. Germline CDR1 reads LNHDA; CDR2 reads SQIVND (reference sequence). V dropped 0 bases and J dropped 8; count of bases not matched to a gene: 8. The length of the CDR3 is 15 residues. DNA of the CDR3: TGTGCCAGTAGTATAGAACGGACAGGGATACGGGGCTACACCTTC. It yields the protein CASSIERTGIRGYTF.

This clonotype came up once. The chain joins TRBV12-3 or TRBV12-4 to TRBJ2-7, with a tentative D call TRBD1 (6 bases). Trimming shortened V by 5 bases and J by 2 bases, and 16 bases separated the two germline ends. CDR3 length: 15 residues. CDR3 region: CASSPRTAIPYEQYF. The CDR3 nucleotides are TGTGCCAGCAGTCCCCGGACAGCGATACCCTACGAGCAGTACTTC.

This clonotype was detected once. The V and J genes are TRBV5-4 and TRBJ1-6; D unclear. V was clipped by 4 bases and J by 0 bases, with 11 bases between them. This CDR3 has 16 residues. Germline lookup yields CDR1 SGHNT and CDR2 YYREEE (reference sequence). CDR3 in DNA: TGTGCCAGCAGCATGGAAGGCTCCTCCTATAATTCACCCCTCCACTTT. Encoded protein: CASSMEGSSYNSPLHF.

This rearrangement joins TRBV20-1 to TRBJ2-1; D is undetermined. CDR1 is DFQATT and CDR2 is SNEGSKA in the germline V gene (reference sequence). V was cut by 0 bases and J by 5 bases, with 14 bases left in between. The CDR3 is 15 amino acids. CDR3 region: CSAREPELLDNEQFF. CDR3 DNA: TGCAGTGCTAGAGAGCCCGAACTCCTGGACAATGAGCAGTTCTTC.

This clonotype has only a few counts. The V and J genes are TRBV12-3 or TRBV12-4 and TRBJ1-1; D possibly corresponds to TRBD1 (5 bases). The CDR3 runs to 13 residues. Trimming removed 1 base from V and 5 bases from J, with 8 bases in between. CDR3 DNA: TGTGCCAGCAGTTTAGGTGCAGGGACTGAAGCTTTCTTT. This gives the protein CASSLGAGTEAFF.

V is TRBV11-2 and J is TRBJ2-1, with 10 bases lining up with TRBD2. The CDR3 length is 16 residues. Germline V lookup: CDR1 SGHAT, CDR2 FQNNGV. The junction had 8 bases not matched to a gene; V was cut back by 2 bases and J by 7 bases. CDR3 bases: TGTGCCAGCAGCTTACAAGCGGGGGGGCCTGCGAATGAGCAGTTCTTC. Protein product: CASSLQAGGPANEQFF.

The chain joins TRBV27 to TRBJ1-1, with 8 nucleotides matching TRBD1. Unmatched junction bases numbered 4, after V lost 9 bases and J lost 1 base. The CDR3 runs 13 residues. CDR1 and CDR2 from the germline V gene are MNHEY and SMNVEV (reference sequence). The DNA of the CDR3 is TGTGCCAGTGGACAGGGAGGGAACACTGAAGCTTTCTTT. It is translated as CASGQGGNTEAFF.

The chain is built from TRBV9 and TRBJ2-7, with a possible D match to TRBD2 (5 bases). The CDR3 is made up of 14 amino acids. CDR1 and CDR2 from the germline V gene are SGDLS and YYNGEE. V was shortened by 3 bases and J by 6 bases, with 16 bases between the two germline ends. CDR3 region: CASSAGGGSAEQYF. CDR3 nucleotides: TGTGCCAGCAGCGCCGGAGGAGGATCGGCCGAGCAGTACTTC.

The chain carries TRBV13 and TRBJ2-1; no clear D gene. CDR3 length: 13 residues. Germline V gives CDR1 PRHDT, CDR2 FYEKMQ (reference sequence). V lost 0 bases, J lost 11 bases, and 11 bases lay in between. CDR3 loop: CASSLGLRDKQFF. Written as DNA, the CDR3 is TGTGCCAGCAGCTTAGGCCTCCGAGACAAGCAGTTCTTC.

The rearrangement links TRBV6-2 or TRBV6-3 to TRBJ1-6; D not certain. From germline, CDR1 is MNHEY and CDR2 SVGEGT. This CDR3 has 11 amino acids. V was cut by 6 bases and J by 6 bases, with 3 bases left in between. The CDR3 DNA reads as TGTGCCAGCAGGGGTAATTCACCCCTCCACTTT. Translating it yields CASRGNSPLHF.

The J gene is TRBJ2-5, the V gene TRBV27; D not certain. CDR1 is MNHEY and CDR2 is SMNVEV in the germline V gene (reference sequence). The CDR3 consists of 11 residues. Trimming took 3 bases from V and 7 from J, leaving 6 bases between them. The CDR3 sequence is CASSFGGTQYF. In DNA, the CDR3 is TGTGCCAGCAGTTTCGGTGGGACCCAGTACTTC.

The chain is built from TRBV29-1 and TRBJ1-1, with D uncertain. The germline V gene encodes CDR1 SQVTM and CDR2 ANQGSEA. The CDR3 is 11 amino acids. Trimming stripped 4 bases from V and 8 bases from J, with 11 bases between. The DNA for the CDR3 is TGCAGCGTTGGCCATAGCTTCGAAGCTTTCTTT. It is translated as CSVGHSFEAFF.

The chain uses TRBV20-1 and TRBJ1-1; D not resolved. From germline, CDR1 is DFQATT and CDR2 SNEGSKA (reference sequence). V shed 6 bases and J shed 8 bases, with 19 bases lying between them. The CDR3 runs to 13 residues. In nucleotides, the CDR3 is TGCAGTGCAACCACGAGGCGGGTGGGAGAAGCTTTCTTT. Translation gives CSATTRRVGEAFF.